A selection of T cell receptor beta chains follows, all from one sample in a study of OX40 agonist ivuxolimab in advanced cancers. This table comes from immunoSEQ multiplex PCR, and its TCRdb copy is limited to in-frame clones, with some not included. The repertoire holds almost 70,000 clones, around 91% seen once, with roughly a tenth in the top ten. This material consisted of CD4+ or CD8+ T cells sorted from blood, taken in a trial of the OX40 agonist ivuxolimab. The receptors stem from an adult with an advanced solid tumor such as melanoma, head and neck, liver or kidney cancer. The CDR3 runs from the conserved cysteine through the conserved F or W. Fields, in order: D gene, J gene, V gene, clone size, CDR3 protein, CDR3 DNA. D genes are given only for firm matches. Size is stated for part of the rows, as once, few or many counts, or as a class when the clone is expanded.

-	TRBJ2-7	TRBV5-6	-	CASSLRGLSAREQYF	TGTGCCAGCAGCTTGCGGGGACTGAGCGCGCGGGAGCAGTACTTC
TRBD2	TRBJ2-1	TRBV7-9	-	CASSSTGGSVYNEQFF	TGTGCCAGCAGTTCGACGGGGGGGTCTGTTTACAATGAGCAGTTCTTC
-	TRBJ2-3	TRBV4-3	few	CASSLGWDTQYF	TGCGCCAGCAGCCTCGGCTGGGATACGCAGTATTTT
-	TRBJ2-5	TRBV5-6	-	CASSPSGQGTETQYF	TGTGCCAGCAGCCCTTCCGGTCAGGGAACGGAGACCCAGTACTTC
-	TRBJ2-6	TRBV19	-	CASRAPPANVLTF	TGTGCCAGTAGGGCTCCCCCGGCCAACGTCCTGACTTTC
TRBD2	TRBJ2-7	TRBV14	-	CASSPTSGRAGEQYF	TGTGCCAGCAGCCCAACTAGCGGGAGAGCCGGCGAGCAGTACTTC
TRBD1	TRBJ2-1	TRBV9	-	CASSVGGQTYNEQFF	TGTGCCAGCAGCGTAGGGGGACAGACCTACAATGAGCAGTTCTTC
TRBD2	TRBJ2-1	TRBV4-1	-	CASSLRQREGLNEQFF	TGCGCCAGCAGCCTACGACAGCGGGAGGGCCTGAATGAGCAGTTCTTC
TRBD2	TRBJ2-1	TRBV27	-	CASRWTSGSKVENEQFF	TGTGCCAGCAGGTGGACTAGCGGGAGTAAGGTGGAGAATGAGCAGTTCTTC
-	TRBJ2-3	TRBV13	once	CASSRWEAKDTQYF	TGTGCCAGCAGCCGGTGGGAGGCTAAGGATACGCAGTATTTT
-	TRBJ1-3	TRBV7-3	-	CASSQGGAVGNTIYF	TGTGCCAGCAGCCAAGGGGGAGCTGTTGGAAACACCATATATTTT
-	TRBJ1-5	TRBV12-2	-	CASRLAGTVAIQPQHF	TGTGCAAGTCGCTTAGCCGGGACAGTGGCTATACAGCCCCAGCATTTT
TRBD2	TRBJ2-2	TRBV11-2	-	CASSIGHKLAGPNTGELFF	TGTGCCAGCAGCATAGGACACAAACTAGCGGGACCGAACACCGGGGAGCTGTTTTTT
-	TRBJ1-1	TRBV7-2	-	CASSLRGDGTLKAFF	TGTGCCAGCAGCTTGAGGGGAGATGGAACACTGAAAGCTTTCTTT
TRBD1	TRBJ1-1	TRBV5-1	-	CASSAQGSLTEAFF	TGCGCCAGCAGCGCACAGGGGTCTCTGACTGAAGCTTTCTTT
-	TRBJ2-7	TRBV9	-	CASSLTGTGGEQYF	TGTGCCAGCAGCCTGACAGGGACCGGGGGGGAGCAGTACTTC
-	TRBJ1-6	TRBV6-5	-	CASTSRDSLRSPLHF	TGTGCCAGCACTTCCCGTGACAGTCTCCGATCTCCCCTCCACTTT
TRBD2	TRBJ2-1	TRBV29-1	once	CSVLGVAGGPDEQFF	TGCAGCGTCCTAGGGGTAGCGGGAGGGCCGGATGAGCAGTTCTTC